Below, 25 T cell receptor beta chains from the same sample are listed, as sequenced in a study of shared clonotypes between healthy human individuals. Sequencing was performed with immunoSEQ multiplex PCR; in TCRdb, only in-frame clones are kept and a portion is missing. Here the sample spans 2.5 million or so clones, approximately 90% being singletons. The sequenced material came from naive CD4+ T cells sorted from blood. Subset here: CD45RA+ positively selected. These receptors were taken from a young man in good health.

This chain uses TRBV20-1 with TRBJ2-3; D is possibly TRBD2 (5 bases). V was cut by 6 bases and J by 4 bases, with 8 bases left in between. CDR1 and CDR2 from the germline V gene are DFQATT and SNEGSKA (reference sequence). This CDR3 region has 11 residues. The CDR3, as DNA: TGCAGTGCAAAGAGGGCAGATACGCAGTATTTT. As protein: CSAKRADTQYF.

The chain carries TRBV7-9 and TRBJ2-7, with D possibly being TRBD1 (6 bases). This CDR3 contains 15 residues. The germline V gene encodes CDR1 SEHNR and CDR2 FQNEAQ (reference sequence). Trimming took off 5 bases at V and 3 bases at J, with 17 bases between the two ends. The CDR3 is CASSHPSTGYYEQYF. CDR3 nucleotide sequence: TGTGCCAGCAGCCATCCCTCGACAGGTTACTACGAGCAGTACTTC.

The chain is built from TRBV5-6 and TRBJ2-2; TRBD2 agrees at 10 bases. This CDR3 contains 16 residues. CDR1 and CDR2 from the germline V gene are SGHDT and YYEEEE. V lost 1 base and J lost 8; bases outside the gene matches: 8. Written as DNA, the CDR3 is TGTGCCAGCAGCTTGCTCAGCGGGGGGGCCGCAGGGGAGCTGTTTTTT. Encoded protein: CASSLLSGGAAGELFF.

The chain combines TRBV7-9 with TRBJ2-3, with 9 bases fitting TRBD1. The V gene's germline CDR1 is SEHNR and CDR2 FQNEAQ (reference sequence). V trimming: 4 bases; J trimming: 1 base; junction bases outside the gene matches: 6. The CDR3 sequence is 16 residues long. The CDR3 region is CASSSWDRAGTDTQYF. The CDR3 bases are TGTGCCAGCAGCTCCTGGGACAGGGCAGGCACAGATACGCAGTATTTT.

The chain uses TRBV5-6 and TRBJ2-3; D may match TRBD1 or TRBD2 (5 bases each). Germline V gives CDR1 SGHDT, CDR2 YYEEEE. V lost 5 bases and J lost 0, with 13 bases in between. The CDR3 spans 15 residues. This CDR3 reads CASRPPWGSTDTQYF. Here the CDR3 DNA reads TGTGCCAGCAGACCACCTTGGGGGAGCACAGATACGCAGTATTTT. Supplemented by reference TRBV5-6 and TRBJ2-3, the full variable domain reads DAGVTQSPTHLIKTRGQQVTLRCSPKSGHDTVSWYQQALGQGPQFIFQYYEEEERQRGNFPDRFSGHQFPNYSSELNVNALLLGDSALYLCASRPPWGSTDTQYFGPGTRLTVL.

The chain joins TRBV7-8 to TRBJ2-7; D possibly corresponds to TRBD2 (7 bases). The germline V and J ends were trimmed by 5 bases and 0 bases, with 14 bases remaining between them. The CDR3 has 15 residues. Germline CDR1 reads SGHVS; CDR2 reads FQNEAQ. The CDR3 nucleotides are TGTGCCAGCAGCCTCGAGGGGGGGGTCTCCTACGAGCAGTACTTC. Amino acids: CASSLEGGVSYEQYF.

This chain uses TRBV19 with TRBJ1-6; no clear D. The CDR3 spans 12 residues. V was trimmed by 3 bases and J by 10 bases, leaving 7 bases between them. Looked up from germline, CDR1 is LNHDA and CDR2 is SQIVND (reference sequence). The CDR3 coding sequence is TGTGCCAGTAGTATCCAGGAATCACCCCTCCACTTT. Residues: CASSIQESPLHF. Combining the CDR3 with reference TRBV19 and TRBJ1-6 gives the whole variable domain DGGITQSPKYLFRKEGQNVTLSCEQNLNHDAMYWYRQDPGQGLRLIYYSQIVNDFQKGDIAEGYSVSREKKESFPLTVTSAQKNPTAFYLCASSIQESPLHFGNGTRLTVT.

This clone was detected only a few times. The chain recombines TRBV6-6 with TRBJ2-2; possibly TRBD2 for D (5 bases). The germline gives CDR1 MNHNY, CDR2 SVGAGI (reference sequence). The CDR3 extends over 15 amino acids. Trimming removed 5 bases from V and 0 bases from J, with 10 bases in between. CDR3 loop: CASSHSGTNTGELFF. CDR3 nucleotides: TGTGCCAGCAGTCACAGCGGAACGAACACCGGGGAGCTGTTTTTT.

V usage is TRBV30 and J usage is TRBJ1-6; D is unclear. The germline V gene encodes CDR1 GTSNPN and CDR2 SVGIG (reference sequence). V shed 3 bases and J shed 8 bases, with 8 bases lying between them. The CDR3 has 12 amino acids. CDR3 amino acids: CAWRRSDSPLHF. The CDR3 nucleotides read TGTGCCTGGAGGAGGAGTGATTCACCCCTCCACTTT.

The chain recombines TRBV2 with TRBJ2-5, with unresolved D. Germline V gene lookup returns CDR1 SNHLY and CDR2 FYNNEI. This CDR3 comprises 13 residues. Trimming took 6 bases from V and 7 from J, leaving 15 bases between them. This chain's CDR3 is CASRLIDIGTQYF. In DNA, the CDR3 is TGTGCCAGCAGACTTATAGATATAGGGACCCAGTACTTC.

This clone was seen just once. This rearrangement joins TRBV7-2 to TRBJ2-1; tentatively, D is TRBD1 or TRBD2 (5 bases each). Germline CDR1 and CDR2: SGHTA and FQGNSA. The CDR3 extends over 13 amino acids. V lost 8 bases, J lost 3 bases, and 11 bases lay in between. CDR3 nucleotides: TGTGCCAGCGGGGGTGCGGGCTACAATGAGCAGTTCTTC. Translated, it gives CASGGAGYNEQFF.

This clone was recorded once. The gene calls are TRBV5-1 and TRBJ2-6, with D unresolved. The V and J ends lost 2 bases and 0 bases respectively, with 6 bases between them. CDR3 size: 15 residues. CDR1 SGHRS and CDR2 YFSETQ come from the germline V gene. CDR3 amino acids: CASSLRLSGANVLTF. The CDR3, as DNA: TGCGCCAGCAGCTTAAGGCTCTCTGGGGCCAACGTCCTGACTTTC.

This clone was seen more than once but under ten times. CDR3 nucleotides: TGTGCCAGCACCCGACAGGACTCCTACAATGAGCAGTTCTTC. Amino acids: CASTRQDSYNEQFF. The chain is built from TRBV5-4 and TRBJ2-1; weak D call: TRBD1 (6 bases). The CDR3 length is 14 residues. V gave up 6 bases and J gave up 0 bases, with 10 bases separating them. Germline V gives CDR1 SGHNT, CDR2 YYREEE (reference sequence).

The DNA of the CDR3 is TGCGCCAGCAAGGGACAGGGGGCGCTGGGTGAAAAACTGTTTTTT. Amino acids: CASKGQGALGEKLFF. The chain links TRBV5-1 to TRBJ1-4; 12 nucleotides agree with TRBD1. V shed 6 bases, J shed 7 bases, and the junction held 7 bases outside the gene matches. Germline CDR1 reads SGHRS; CDR2 reads YFSETQ. The CDR3 has 15 amino acids. Variable domain in full (rest from reference TRBV5-1 and TRBJ1-4): KAGVTQTPRYLIKTRGQQVTLSCSPISGHRSVSWYQQTPGQGLQFLFEYFSETQRNKGNFPGRFSGRQFSNSRSEMNVSTLELGDSALYLCASKGQGALGEKLFFGSGTQLSVL.

For this clone: Other DNA sequences in the same sample also yield this CDR3. The chain couples TRBV4-1 to TRBJ2-4; 15 bases align to TRBD2. The CDR3 has 18 residues. Germline assignment: CDR1 MGHRA and CDR2 YSYEKL. Germline trimming cut 4 bases from V and 0 bases from J; bases unmatched to any gene: 4. CDR3 bases: TGCGCCAGCAGCCCGGGACTAGCGGGAGGACTAGCCAAAAACATTCAGTACTTC. It encodes CASSPGLAGGLAKNIQYF.

This rearrangement joins TRBV6-1 to TRBJ2-7; D gene unclear. CDR1 and CDR2 (germline): MNHNS, SASEGT. This CDR3 is 11 amino acids long. V was shortened by 8 bases and J by 3 bases, with 8 bases between the two germline ends. In nucleotides, the CDR3 is TGTGCCAGCGACACTTTCTACGAGCAGTACTTC. This encodes CASDTFYEQYF.

V usage is TRBV18 and J usage is TRBJ1-3, with 12 bases aligning to TRBD1. Germline V lookup: CDR1 KGHSH, CDR2 LQKENI. The CDR3 sequence is 18 residues long. The V and J ends lost 3 bases and 2 bases, in that order; junction bases with no gene match: 8. CDR3 residues: CASSPPGQGAITGNTIYF. Written as DNA, the CDR3 is TGTGCCAGCTCACCGCCGGGACAGGGGGCAATAACTGGAAACACCATATATTTT. Filled out from reference TRBV18 and TRBJ1-3, the complete variable domain reads NAGVMQNPRHLVRRRGQEARLRCSPMKGHSHVYWYRQLPEEGLKFMVYLQKENIIDESGMPKERFSAEFPKEGPSILRIQQVVRGDSAAYFCASSPPGQGAITGNTIYFGEGSWLTVV.

The chain joins TRBV10-3 to TRBJ2-2, with 10 bases aligning to TRBD1. The CDR3 is 16 amino acids. CDR1 is ENHRY, CDR2 SYGVKD, per germline. J gave up 4 bases and V 10 bases, and 12 bases lay outside the gene matches. CDR3 DNA sequence: TGTGCCACCTCTCTGGACAGGGGGGGTGTCACCGGGGAGCTGTTTTTT. Translation gives CATSLDRGGVTGELFF.

CDR3 amino acids: CASSLGVGPYNEQFF. The DNA of the CDR3 is TGTGCCAGCAGCCTGGGGGTGGGGCCTTACAATGAGCAGTTCTTC. The rearrangement uses TRBV11-2 and TRBJ2-1; D could derive from TRBD1 or TRBD2 (5 bases each). This CDR3 spans 15 amino acids. Germline-derived CDR1 and CDR2 are SGHAT and FQNNGV. V lost 5 bases to trimming and J lost 4 bases, with 15 bases between them.

J is TRBJ2-5 and V is TRBV4-3; 13 bases are shared with TRBD2. The J call may be mistaken, given a closer DNA end match to TRBJ2-7. CDR1 and CDR2 from the germline V gene are LGHNA and YSLEER. The CDR3 has 17 amino acids. CDR3 bases: TGCGCCAGCAGCCAAGATCTCGGGACTAGCGGGACCTACGAGCAGTACTTC. Amino acid sequence: CASSQDLGTSGTYEQYF.

This chain links TRBV9 with TRBJ1-6; D is perhaps TRBD1 (6 bases). CDR1 and CDR2 (germline): SGDLS, YYNGEE. The CDR3 has 16 residues. With 4 bases removed from V and 9 bases from J, the gap between germline ends came to 20 bases. The CDR3 loop reads CASSPNSGGSFSPLHF. The CDR3 nucleotides are TGTGCCAGCAGCCCTAACTCGGGGGGCAGTTTTTCACCCCTCCACTTT.

This clone was counted a single time. The chain has TRBV2 and TRBJ1-2; D gene unclear. Per germline, CDR1 SNHLY and CDR2 FYNNEI. This CDR3 has 14 residues. Trimming shortened V by 10 bases and J by 8 bases, and 23 bases separated the two germline ends. The CDR3 DNA reads TGTGCCAACGAGAACTCCAGGAAGAAGGAGGGCTACACCTTC. Translation gives CANENSRKKEGYTF.

V and J are TRBV11-3 and TRBJ1-5; D unresolved. Germline loops: CDR1 SGHNT, CDR2 YENEEA. The CDR3 totals 15 residues. Trimming removed 6 bases from V and 0 bases from J, with 12 bases in between. The CDR3 region is CASRATPYSNQPQHF. DNA of the CDR3: TGTGCCAGCAGGGCAACCCCCTATAGCAATCAGCCCCAGCATTTT.

The chain links TRBV7-9 to TRBJ2-1; no definite D call. CDR3 size: 14 residues. Trimming took 0 bases from V and 4 from J, leaving 7 bases between them. The germline gives CDR1 SEHNR, CDR2 FQNEAQ (reference sequence). The CDR3 DNA sequence: TGTGCCAGCAGCTTAGCGAATTTTTACAATGAGCAGTTCTTC. Encoded protein: CASSLANFYNEQFF.

The chain links TRBV18 to TRBJ2-5; TRBD2 is a possible D gene (6 bases). Germline V gene data show CDR1 as KGHSH and CDR2 as LQKENI. This CDR3 contains 15 residues. The V and J ends lost 2 bases and 5 bases respectively, with 15 bases between them. In DNA, the CDR3 is TGTGCCAGCTCACCAGAAGCGGGTTCTCGGGAGACCCAGTACTTC. Its translation is CASSPEAGSRETQYF.